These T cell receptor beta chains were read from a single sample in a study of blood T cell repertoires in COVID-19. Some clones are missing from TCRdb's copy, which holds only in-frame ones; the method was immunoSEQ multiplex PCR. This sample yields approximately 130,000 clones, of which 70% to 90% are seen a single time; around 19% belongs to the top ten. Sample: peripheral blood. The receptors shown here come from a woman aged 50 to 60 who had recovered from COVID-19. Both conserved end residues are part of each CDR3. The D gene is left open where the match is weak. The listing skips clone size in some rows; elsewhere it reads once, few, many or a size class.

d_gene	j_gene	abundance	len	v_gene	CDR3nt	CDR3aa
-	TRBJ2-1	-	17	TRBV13	TGTGCCAGCAGTTACGACTGGGGAGCCCTTCACTACAATGAGCAGTTCTTC	CASSYDWGALHYNEQFF
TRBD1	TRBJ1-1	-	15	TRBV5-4	TGTGCCAGCAGCAAGGGACAGGGAATGAACACTGAAGCTTTCTTT	CASSKGQGMNTEAFF
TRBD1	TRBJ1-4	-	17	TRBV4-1	TGCGCCAGCAGCCGAAAGGACAGGGGGATGGCTAATGAAAAACTGTTTTTT	CASSRKDRGMANEKLFF
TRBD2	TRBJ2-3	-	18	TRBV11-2	TGTGCCAGCAGCCCGGGACTAGCGGGGGGCGTCGGCACAGATACGCAGTATTTT	CASSPGLAGGVGTDTQYF
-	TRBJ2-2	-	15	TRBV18	TGTGCCAGCTCACCCCAACAGGGAGCCACCGGGGAGCTGTTTTTT	CASSPQQGATGELFF
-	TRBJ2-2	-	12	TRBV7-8	TGTGCCAGCAGCTTCGGCGGCGGGGAGCTGTTTTTT	CASSFGGGELFF
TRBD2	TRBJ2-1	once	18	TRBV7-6	TGTGCCAGCAGCCCGCGCCCCTCCGGGACTAGAGTCTACAATGAGCAGTTCTTC	CASSPRPSGTRVYNEQFF
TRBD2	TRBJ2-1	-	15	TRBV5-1	TGCGCCAGCAGACTAGCGGCAAGCTCCTACAATGAGCAGTTCTTC	CASRLAASSYNEQFF
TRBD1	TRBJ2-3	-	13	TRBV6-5	TGTGCCAGCAGTCGTGACAGGGTTGACACGCAGTATTTT	CASSRDRVDTQYF
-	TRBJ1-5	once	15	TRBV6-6	TGTGCCAGCAGGGAACAGGGCAAAAGCAATCAGCCCCAGCATTTT	CASREQGKSNQPQHF
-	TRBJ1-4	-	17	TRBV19	TGTGCCAGTAGTCCTACCTCCGGTGGGGGCCTGGAGGAAAAACTGTTTTTT	CASSPTSGGGLEEKLFF
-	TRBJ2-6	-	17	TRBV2	TGTGCCAGCGTCAAGTCCACAGAATTCATCGGGGCCAACGTCCTGACTTTC	CASVKSTEFIGANVLTF